The 16 T cell receptor beta chains given below trace back to one sample, sequenced in a study of blood T cells in healthy people across ages. Next came a second PCR, run for about 6 to 11 cycles, which used a sample-barcoded 5' primer along with a J-beta primer mix. Each CDR3 protein gets one entry after TCRdb re-called the 5' RACE reads with MiXCR. The sample carries roughly 680,000 distinct CDR3 sequences, about 50% recorded once. The sample consisted of blood. These receptors came from a woman older than 75 in good health.

This clonotype was seen at least ten times. This sequence joins TRBV29-1 and TRBJ2-1; the D gene is possibly TRBD1 (6 bases). With 6 bases removed from V and 12 bases from J, the gap between germline ends came to 18 bases. CDR3 size: 12 residues. Germline V gives CDR1 SQVTM, CDR2 ANQGSEA. The CDR3 region is CSVGPRGVGQFF. CDR3 DNA sequence: TGCAGCGTCGGCCCCAGGGGCGTTGGGCAGTTCTTC.

The table lists this clonotype with a few counts. This may arise from a read error, as a much more abundant clone is one base away. The V gene is TRBV25-1, the J gene TRBJ2-5; TRBD2 agrees at 9 bases. The CDR3 is made up of 16 amino acids. Germline V lookup: CDR1 MGHDK, CDR2 SYGVNS. V shed 4 bases and J 11 bases; nucleotides not matched to a gene: 17. CDR3 protein: CASSGAGGPGYNEQYF. The CDR3 DNA reads as TGTGCCAGCAGTGGAGCGGGAGGCCCAGGGTACAATGAGCAGTACTTC.

This chain connects TRBV9 to TRBJ2-1, with D hard to call. From germline, CDR1 is SGDLS and CDR2 YYNGEE. The CDR3 extends over 14 amino acids. Trimming took 0 bases from V and 6 from J, leaving 10 bases between them. CDR3 sequence (DNA): TGTGCCAGCAGCGTAGGTGCGGTAAGCAATGAGCAGTTCTTC. This gives the protein CASSVGAVSNEQFF.

In regard to this clonotype: One end of the junction is discordant with germline, which a read error may explain. V is TRBV20-1 and J is TRBJ2-7; 8 nucleotides match TRBD1. The CDR3 runs 14 residues. Germline-derived CDR1 and CDR2 are DFQATT and SNEGSKA (reference sequence). CDR3 protein: CSAYLGQGLDELYF. The CDR3, as DNA: TGCAGTGCCTACCTAGGACAGGGTTTGGATGAGCTGTACTTC.

The chain employs TRBV18 and TRBJ2-6; TRBD1 aligns across 8 bases. The CDR3 covers 16 residues. CDR1 KGHSH and CDR2 LQKENI come from the germline V gene. The V gene end was trimmed by 4 bases and the J gene end by 6 bases; junction bases not matched to a gene: 8. The DNA for the CDR3 is TGTGCCAGCTCACGGACAGGGTTGGAGGTGGCCAACGTCCTGACTTTC. Translated, it gives CASSRTGLEVANVLTF.

This clonotype was counted at least ten times. V gene TRBV5-6 combines with J gene TRBJ1-5; D gene uncertain. Germline V gives CDR1 SGHDT, CDR2 YYEEEE. The V end lost 1 base, the J end lost 4 bases, and 15 bases lay between the germline ends. The CDR3 has 16 residues. Here the CDR3 reads CASSLSTGRSNQPQHF. The CDR3 nucleotides are TGTGCCAGCAGCTTGTCTACCGGTCGGTCGAATCAGCCCCAGCATTTT.

V is TRBV29-1 and J is TRBJ1-2; tentatively, D is TRBD1 (5 bases). This CDR3 has 13 residues. The V end lost 7 bases, the J end lost 2 bases, and 14 bases lay between the germline ends. The germline CDR1 and CDR2 sequences are SQVTM and ANQGSEA. CDR3 amino acids: CSASPGTNYGYTF. The CDR3 DNA reads as TGCAGCGCATCTCCGGGGACCAACTATGGCTACACCTTC.

This clonotype was picked up many times. The chain has TRBV5-6 and TRBJ1-5; TRBD1 matches at 10 bases. The CDR3 contains 14 residues. V was pared by 8 bases and J by 4 bases, with 6 bases of the junction left unmatched. Germline V gives CDR1 SGHDT, CDR2 YYEEEE. The CDR3 DNA reads as TGTGCCAGTTCCCGGACAGGGGGGAATCAGCCCCAGCATTTT. This codes for CASSRTGGNQPQHF.

As regards this clonotype: One junction end disagrees with the germline gene, perhaps due to a read error. The rearrangement links TRBV6-1 to TRBJ2-5; 9 bases map to TRBD2. Germline values: CDR1 MNHNS, CDR2 SASEGT. The CDR3 is made up of 14 amino acids. The CDR3 is CAGREGTSREAQYF. The CDR3, as DNA: TGTGCCGGCAGGGAAGGGACTAGCAGGGAGGCCCAGTACTTC.

This clonotype came up a few times. The chain has TRBV27 and TRBJ2-1, with D perhaps assigned TRBD1 or TRBD2 (5 bases each). The CDR3 is 15 residues long. Trimming stripped 5 bases from V and 9 bases from J, with 20 bases between. CDR1 is MNHEY and CDR2 is SMNVEV in the germline V gene (reference sequence). For the CDR3, the DNA is TGTGCCAGCAGTCCGAACTCGGGGCCCGAGCGTGAGCAGTTCTTC. Translation: CASSPNSGPEREQFF.

About this clonotype itself: A much larger clone lies a single base off, so this may be a read error. V and J are TRBV5-1 and TRBJ2-3, with D perhaps assigned TRBD1 or TRBD2 (5 bases each). CDR3 length: 13 residues. The V and J ends lost 8 bases and 2 bases respectively, with 12 bases between them. The germline V gene encodes CDR1 SGHRS and CDR2 YFSETQ. CDR3: CASSGPNTDTQYF. The CDR3 DNA follows: TGCGCCAGTTCGGGACCGAACACAGATACGCAGTATTTT.

Concerning this clonotype itself: This may be a read error, as it is one base from a much larger clone. The chain uses TRBV5-1 and TRBJ2-5; D is undetermined. The CDR3 sequence is 11 residues long. V was trimmed by 6 bases and J by 3 bases, leaving 6 bases between them. Per germline, CDR1 SGHRS and CDR2 YFSETQ. CDR3 in amino acids: CASNFEETQYF. CDR3 DNA sequence: TGCGCCAGCAACTTTGAAGAGACCCAGTACTTC.

V usage is TRBV28 and J usage is TRBJ2-7; D ambiguous. The V end lost 8 bases, the J end lost 7 bases, and 15 bases lay between the germline ends. The CDR3 contains 12 residues. Per germline, CDR1 MDHEN and CDR2 SYDVKM. For the CDR3, the DNA is TGTGCCAGCGGAAGAACCAAAAGGGAGCAGTACTTC. As protein: CASGRTKREQYF.

This clonotype was seen only once. The chain links TRBV6-6 to TRBJ1-1, with 7 bases that match TRBD1. The CDR3 runs to 14 residues. CDR1 is MNHNY and CDR2 is SVGAGI in the germline V gene (reference sequence). Trimming took 5 bases from V and 8 from J; bases not matched to a gene: 11. This CDR3 is CASSPRYGTDEAFF. For the CDR3, the DNA is TGTGCCAGCAGTCCCAGGTACGGGACAGACGAAGCTTTCTTT.

This rearrangement joins TRBV15 to TRBJ2-6; D remains unclear. Trimming took 0 bases from V and 0 from J, leaving 9 bases between them. CDR1 LNHNV and CDR2 YYDKDF come from the germline V gene (reference sequence). This CDR3 has 17 residues. The CDR3 protein is CATSRDPKSSGANVLTF. The CDR3 nucleotides are TGTGCCACCAGCAGAGACCCGAAGAGCTCTGGGGCCAACGTCCTGACTTTC. Filled out from reference TRBV15 and TRBJ2-6, the complete variable domain reads DAMVIQNPRYQVTQFGKPVTLSCSQTLNHNVMYWYQQKSSQAPKLLFHYYDKDFNNEADTPDNFQSRRPNTSFCFLDIRSPGLGDTAMYLCATSRDPKSSGANVLTFGAGSRLTVL.

This chain joins TRBV28 and TRBJ2-1; 8 bases fit TRBD2. V gave up 3 bases and J gave up 6 bases; unmatched junction bases: 10. The germline CDR1 and CDR2 sequences are MDHEN and SYDVKM. The CDR3 consists of 16 residues. This CDR3 is CASSFGASGSTNEQFF. For the CDR3, the DNA is TGTGCCAGCAGTTTCGGGGCAAGCGGGAGCACCAATGAGCAGTTCTTC.